This TCR beta chain was captured by sequencing in a study of cytomegalovirus exposure and HLA in healthy donors. Findings and limits, study-wide: HLA restriction was apparent for most CMV-associated TCR beta chains in a later analysis. The classifier reportedly diagnosed cytomegalovirus status with high specificity and sensitivity.

This clone appeared once. Its antigen is undetermined. The PCR was carried out with 60 Vbeta primers and 13 Jbeta primers. The method was immunoSEQ multiplex PCR; TCRdb's version includes in-frame clones alone and lacks a portion of them. The sample shows about 130,000 clones, 80% of them seen only once. Germline CDR1 and CDR2: SGHDT and YYEEEE. The CDR3 sequence is 17 residues long. V lost 4 bases to trimming and J lost 3 bases; unmatched junction nucleotides: 10. The V call is TRBV5-6, the J call TRBJ2-3; 11 positions match TRBD2. This TCR came from a man aged 30-40 years in good health. The sequenced sample consisted of PBMCs. Written as DNA, the CDR3 is TGTGCCAGCAGCAACCCTGGACTAGCGGGCAGAACAGATACGCAGTATTTT. As protein: CASSNPGLAGRTDTQYF.